These 29 T cell receptor beta chains came from one sample sequenced in a study of shared clonotypes between healthy human individuals. Some clones are missing from TCRdb's copy, which holds only in-frame ones; the method was immunoSEQ multiplex PCR. Among 2 million to 2.5 million clones listed, 80% to 95% were seen once. The sample was naive CD4+ T cells from PBMCs. Subset described: CD45RA+ positively selected. All receptors derive from a man between 18 and 35 years old in good health. Some clones in this sample may be carry-over from other donors' samples.

This clone was seen more than once but under ten times. The V call is TRBV5-1, the J call TRBJ1-1; tentative D call: TRBD1 (5 bases). Trimming took off 2 bases at V and 4 bases at J, with 12 bases between the two ends. From germline, CDR1 is SGHRS and CDR2 YFSETQ. The CDR3 extends over 14 amino acids. In DNA, the CDR3 is TGCGCCAGCAGCTTCAAGGGGCTGGGCACTGAAGCTTTCTTT. Encoded protein: CASSFKGLGTEAFF.

This clone is a singleton in its sample. V and J are TRBV28 and TRBJ2-7; D unresolved. This CDR3 has 16 amino acids. Trimming left V 2 bases short and J 0 bases short, with 14 bases between. From germline, CDR1 is MDHEN and CDR2 SYDVKM. The CDR3, as DNA: TGTGCCAGCAGTTTAGCCTCCGCGAGTAGCTCCTACGAGCAGTACTTC. The encoded protein is CASSLASASSSYEQYF.

This clone has only one observation. The chain couples TRBV5-5 to TRBJ2-7, with TRBD1 matching over 7 bases. The CDR3 covers 13 residues. V lost 5 bases to trimming and J lost 2 bases; unmatched junction nucleotides: 4. Germline lookup yields CDR1 SGHKS and CDR2 YYEKEE (reference sequence). CDR3 sequence reads: CASREGATYEQYF. In DNA, the CDR3 is TGTGCCAGCAGAGAGGGGGCAACCTACGAGCAGTACTTC.

Note on this clone: The identical CDR3 is also encoded by other nucleotide sequences in the sample. J is TRBJ2-3 and V is TRBV29-1; a weak D match, TRBD2 (6 bases). The germline V and J ends were trimmed by 1 base and 0 bases, with 8 bases remaining between them. This CDR3 has 14 amino acids. Germline-derived CDR1 and CDR2 are SQVTM and ANQGSEA. The CDR3 DNA is TGCAGCGTTGAAGCGGGAGCGAGCACAGATACGCAGTATTTT. Its translation: CSVEAGASTDTQYF.

The chain employs TRBV4-2 and TRBJ1-2; D perhaps matches TRBD1 (5 bases). With 0 bases removed from V and 3 bases from J, the gap between germline ends came to 11 bases. In germline, CDR1 is LGHNA, CDR2 YNFKEQ. The CDR3 runs to 15 residues. The CDR3 protein is CASSQERGSDYGYTF. The CDR3, as DNA: TGTGCCAGCAGCCAAGAAAGGGGTTCCGACTATGGCTACACCTTC.

This clone was picked up one time. This chain links TRBV5-1 with TRBJ2-3, with TRBD1 matching over 9 bases. V gave up 0 bases and J gave up 3 bases; unmatched junction bases: 8. Germline CDR1 and CDR2: SGHRS and YFSETQ. The CDR3 runs 17 residues. The CDR3 nucleotides read TGCGCCAGCAGCTTGGACGGCGGGGACAGGGCAACAGATACGCAGTATTTT. As protein: CASSLDGGDRATDTQYF.

The chain couples TRBV7-2 to TRBJ2-2, with D hard to call. Germline values: CDR1 SGHTA, CDR2 FQGNSA. The CDR3 consists of 15 residues. V dropped 6 bases and J dropped 3 bases, with 14 bases sitting between them. The CDR3 protein is CASSPQMGYTGELFF. The CDR3 DNA is TGTGCCAGCAGTCCCCAAATGGGATACACCGGGGAGCTGTTTTTT.

The J gene is TRBJ2-7, the V gene TRBV2; TRBD2 matches at 9 bases. This CDR3 is built from 14 residues. V dropped 6 bases and J dropped 7; count of bases not matched to a gene: 10. CDR1 is SNHLY, CDR2 FYNNEI, per germline. DNA of the CDR3: TGTGCCAGCAGAACCGGGACTAGCTTGTTAGAGCAGTACTTC. Its protein is CASRTGTSLLEQYF.

V usage is TRBV6-6 and J usage is TRBJ2-5, with no clear D. The CDR3 has 15 amino acids. Germline CDR1 and CDR2: MNHNY and SVGAGI (reference sequence). V dropped 0 bases and J dropped 2 bases, with 10 bases sitting between them. DNA for the CDR3: TGTGCCAGCAGTTACTCGCGTGGGCAGCAAGAGACCCAGTACTTC. This gives the protein CASSYSRGQQETQYF.

V usage is TRBV28 and J usage is TRBJ2-7; 11 nucleotides match TRBD1. CDR1 and CDR2 from the germline V gene are MDHEN and SYDVKM. The CDR3 spans 15 residues. Trimming at V came to 5 bases and at J to 0 bases, leaving 3 bases not matched to a gene. In nucleotides, the CDR3 is TGTGCCAGCAGTATAGGGACAGGGGGCTCCTACGAGCAGTACTTC. Its protein is CASSIGTGGSYEQYF.

The rearrangement uses TRBV28 and TRBJ1-2; D gene ambiguous. Trimming cost V 6 bases and J 8 bases, with 19 bases left between them. The CDR3 is 14 residues long. CDR1 is MDHEN and CDR2 is SYDVKM in the germline V gene. The CDR3 spells CASSQEPHAPGYTF. The CDR3 coding sequence is TGTGCCAGCAGCCAAGAGCCCCACGCCCCGGGCTACACCTTC.

This chain joins TRBV28 and TRBJ1-2; TRBD1 agrees at 9 bases. V gave up 1 base and J gave up 5 bases; unmatched junction bases: 2. Germline CDR1 and CDR2: MDHEN and SYDVKM. The CDR3 sequence is 14 residues long. Here the CDR3 DNA reads TGTGCCAGCAGTTTATTACAGGGGGCTTATGGCTACACCTTC. It translates to CASSLLQGAYGYTF.

The chain recombines TRBV4-3 with TRBJ2-1; 10 bases are shared with TRBD2. The germline CDR1 and CDR2 sequences are LGHNA and YSLEER. The V gene end was trimmed by 3 bases and the J gene end by 6 bases; junction bases not matched to a gene: 5. CDR3 size: 15 residues. The CDR3 nucleotides are TGCGCCAGCAGCCACTCACTAGCGGGGTCCAATGAGCAGTTCTTC. Amino acids: CASSHSLAGSNEQFF.

This clone was seen only once. The chain links TRBV4-3 to TRBJ2-1; possible D gene TRBD2, 5 bases. The CDR3 extends over 16 amino acids. Trimming shortened V by 1 base and J by 5 bases, and 15 bases separated the two germline ends. Germline V gene sequence: CDR1 LGHNA, CDR2 YSLEER. The CDR3, as DNA: TGCGCCAGCAGCCAAGGACTCCTGCGGGCTGACAATGAGCAGTTCTTC. Translated, it gives CASSQGLLRADNEQFF.

This chain links TRBV7-2 with TRBJ1-1; 7 nucleotides line up with TRBD1. V lost 5 bases to trimming and J lost 0 bases; unmatched junction nucleotides: 6. CDR3 length: 15 amino acids. Germline CDR1 reads SGHTA; CDR2 reads FQGNSA. The CDR3 bases are TGTGCCAGCAGCCTTCAGGGGGGGCTGAACACTGAAGCTTTCTTT. Protein product: CASSLQGGLNTEAFF. The full variable domain, in which reference TRBV7-2 and TRBJ1-1 provide the parts outside the CDR3, is GAGVSQSPSNKVTEKGKDVELRCDPISGHTALYWYRQSLGQGLEFLIYFQGNSAPDKSGLPSDRFSAERTGGSVSTLTIQRTQQEDSAVYLCASSLQGGLNTEAFFGQGTRLTVV.

V and J are TRBV28 and TRBJ2-2, with a possible D match to TRBD1 (6 bases). The CDR3 contains 15 residues. Per germline, CDR1 MDHEN and CDR2 SYDVKM. V lost 4 bases and J 4 bases, leaving 13 bases between the germline ends. The CDR3 protein is CASSYLTRGTGELFF. CDR3 coding DNA: TGTGCCAGCAGTTATCTAACCAGGGGCACCGGGGAGCTGTTTTTT.

V usage is TRBV5-1 and J usage is TRBJ2-5, with 9 bases lining up with TRBD1. CDR3 length equals 17 residues. The germline CDR1 and CDR2 sequences are SGHRS and YFSETQ. Trimming removed 0 bases from V and 4 bases from J; junction bases left unmatched: 10. This CDR3 is CASSLALRDRVRETQYF. The CDR3 region has the DNA TGCGCCAGCAGCTTGGCTCTCCGGGACAGGGTTCGAGAGACCCAGTACTTC.

V usage is TRBV6-6 and J usage is TRBJ1-1, with D possibly being TRBD1 (6 bases). There are 14 residues in the CDR3. Per the germline V gene, CDR1 is MNHNY and CDR2 is SVGAGI (reference sequence). Deletions cut 0 bases from V and 11 bases from J, with 16 bases between. The CDR3 sequence: CASSYSTGGGGAFF. CDR3 DNA: TGTGCCAGCAGTTACTCGACGGGGGGCGGAGGGGCTTTCTTT.

The chain employs TRBV19 and TRBJ1-2, with D perhaps matching TRBD1 (5 bases). Trimming shortened V by 6 bases and J by 4 bases, and 18 bases separated the two germline ends. Per germline, CDR1 LNHDA and CDR2 SQIVND (reference sequence). The CDR3 totals 15 residues. CDR3 sequence reads: CASSQKLQETYGYTF. CDR3 DNA: TGTGCCAGTAGCCAAAAATTACAGGAGACCTATGGCTACACCTTC.

The chain is built from TRBV4-1 and TRBJ2-5; D might be TRBD2 (5 bases). The V gene's germline CDR1 is MGHRA and CDR2 YSYEKL. Trimming left V 3 bases short and J 3 bases short, with 14 bases between. The CDR3 has 15 residues. For the CDR3, the DNA is TGCGCCAGCAGCCAGCCTTGGTGGCGGGAAGAGACCCAGTACTTC. It translates to CASSQPWWREETQYF.

Turning to this clone: Other DNA sequences in this specimen translate into the identical CDR3. The chain has TRBV5-4 and TRBJ2-3; weak D call: TRBD2 (5 bases). Germline V gene data show CDR1 as SGHNT and CDR2 as YYREEE (reference sequence). V dropped 1 base and J dropped 0 bases, with 6 bases sitting between them. The length of the CDR3 is 14 residues. The CDR3 DNA sequence: TGTGCCAGCAGCTTGCGGGAAAGCACAGATACGCAGTATTTT. Protein sequence: CASSLRESTDTQYF.

The chain recombines TRBV7-9 with TRBJ2-1; perhaps TRBD2 as D (6 bases). Germline CDR1 reads SEHNR; CDR2 reads FQNEAQ (reference sequence). Trimming pared 3 bases from V and 8 bases from J, leaving 17 bases between. CDR3 size: 15 residues. CDR3: CASSFRDSPPDEQFF. DNA of the CDR3: TGTGCCAGCAGCTTCCGGGACTCCCCGCCGGATGAGCAGTTCTTC.

This chain connects TRBV28 to TRBJ2-5, with D hard to call. CDR1 and CDR2 from the germline V gene are MDHEN and SYDVKM. This CDR3 has 13 residues. Deletions cut 4 bases from V and 2 bases from J, with 8 bases between. This CDR3 is CASSSLDQETQYF. CDR3 sequence (DNA): TGTGCCAGCAGTTCCTTGGATCAAGAGACCCAGTACTTC.

The chain employs TRBV5-4 and TRBJ1-3, with D perhaps TRBD1 (6 bases). V lost 3 bases to trimming and J lost 3 bases, with 7 bases between them. Germline loops: CDR1 SGHNT, CDR2 YYREEE (reference sequence). The CDR3 sequence is 13 residues long. The CDR3 loop is CASSSRGGNTIYF. CDR3 nucleotide sequence: TGTGCCAGCAGCTCCAGGGGTGGAAACACCATATATTTT.

The chain employs TRBV6-5 and TRBJ1-1; D remains unclear. V lost 2 bases and J 5 bases, leaving 18 bases between the germline ends. This CDR3 contains 16 residues. CDR1 and CDR2 (germline): MNHEY, SVGAGI. The CDR3 region has the DNA TGTGCCAGCAGTTACACGTCTCAGAGCGGCGGGACTGAAGCTTTCTTT. Translating it yields CASSYTSQSGGTEAFF.

This chain uses TRBV2 with TRBJ2-1; 9 bases fit TRBD1. The CDR3 is 15 residues long. Germline-derived CDR1 and CDR2 are SNHLY and FYNNEI. V lost 5 bases and J lost 1; bases outside the gene matches: 3. The CDR3 nucleotides read TGTGCCAGCAGTCAAGACAGGGGGTCCTACAATGAGCAGTTCTTC. Protein: CASSQDRGSYNEQFF.

The V gene is TRBV10-3, the J gene TRBJ2-1; D is ambiguous. The CDR3 extends over 13 amino acids. Germline V gene lookup returns CDR1 ENHRY and CDR2 SYGVKD. V was shortened by 0 bases and J by 5 bases, with 5 bases between the two germline ends. The CDR3: CAISESLDNEQFF. The CDR3 bases are TGTGCCATCAGTGAGTCGCTTGACAATGAGCAGTTCTTC.

This clone has just one count. The chain links TRBV19 to TRBJ2-2; no reliable D call. Trimming left V 1 base short and J 3 bases short, with 12 bases between. CDR1 LNHDA and CDR2 SQIVND come from the germline V gene (reference sequence). The length of the CDR3 is 16 residues. The CDR3 DNA sequence: TGTGCCAGTAGTATAGGTCTATACGAAGACACCGGGGAGCTGTTTTTT. Encoded protein: CASSIGLYEDTGELFF. Variable domain in full (rest from reference TRBV19 and TRBJ2-2): DGGITQSPKYLFRKEGQNVTLSCEQNLNHDAMYWYRQDPGQGLRLIYYSQIVNDFQKGDIAEGYSVSREKKESFPLTVTSAQKNPTAFYLCASSIGLYEDTGELFFGEGSRLTVL.

V gene TRBV19 combines with J gene TRBJ1-5; a weak D match, TRBD1 (5 bases). Germline assignment: CDR1 LNHDA and CDR2 SQIVND (reference sequence). The ends were cut back, 4 bases at V and 0 bases at J, with 7 bases in the middle. The CDR3 contains 14 residues. The chain's CDR3 is CASSTGASNQPQHF. DNA for the CDR3: TGTGCCAGTAGTACCGGGGCTAGCAATCAGCCCCAGCATTTT.